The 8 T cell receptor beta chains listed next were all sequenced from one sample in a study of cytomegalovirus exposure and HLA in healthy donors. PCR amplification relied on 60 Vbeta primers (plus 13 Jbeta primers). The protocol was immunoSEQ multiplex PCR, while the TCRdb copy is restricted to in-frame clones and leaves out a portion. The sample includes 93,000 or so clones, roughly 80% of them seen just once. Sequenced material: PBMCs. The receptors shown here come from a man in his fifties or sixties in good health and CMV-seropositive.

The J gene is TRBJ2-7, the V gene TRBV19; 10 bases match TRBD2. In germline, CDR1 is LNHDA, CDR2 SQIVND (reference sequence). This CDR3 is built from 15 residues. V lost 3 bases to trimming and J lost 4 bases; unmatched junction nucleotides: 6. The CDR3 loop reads CASSMAGLAEYEQYF. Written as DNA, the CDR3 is TGTGCCAGTAGTATGGCAGGACTAGCGGAGTACGAGCAGTACTTC.

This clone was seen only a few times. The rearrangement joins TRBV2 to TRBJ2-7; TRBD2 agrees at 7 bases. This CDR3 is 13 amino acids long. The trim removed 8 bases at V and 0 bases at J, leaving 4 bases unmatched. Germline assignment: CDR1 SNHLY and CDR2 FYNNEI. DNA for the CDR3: TGTGCCAGCTCTAGCGGCGACTCCTACGAGCAGTACTTC. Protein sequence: CASSSGDSYEQYF.

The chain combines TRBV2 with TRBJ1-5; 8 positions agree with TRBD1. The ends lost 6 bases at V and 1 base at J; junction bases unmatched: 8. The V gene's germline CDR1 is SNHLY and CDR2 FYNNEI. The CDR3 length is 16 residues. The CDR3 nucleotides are TGTGCCAGCAGGATGCCTCGGGACAGGAGCAATCAGCCCCAGCATTTT. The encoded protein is CASRMPRDRSNQPQHF.

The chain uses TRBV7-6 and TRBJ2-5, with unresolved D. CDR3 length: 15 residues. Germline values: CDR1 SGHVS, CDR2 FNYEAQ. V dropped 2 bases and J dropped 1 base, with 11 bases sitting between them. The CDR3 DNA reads TGTGCCAGCAGCTTATTCTCTGGCGGCCAAGAGACCCAGTACTTC. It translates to CASSLFSGGQETQYF.

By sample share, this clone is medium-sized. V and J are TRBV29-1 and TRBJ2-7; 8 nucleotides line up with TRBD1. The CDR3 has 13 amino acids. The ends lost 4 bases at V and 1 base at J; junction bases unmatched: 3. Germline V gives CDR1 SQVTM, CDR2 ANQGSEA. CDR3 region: CSVGTGQSYEQYF. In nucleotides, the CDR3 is TGCAGCGTTGGGACAGGGCAATCCTACGAGCAGTACTTC.

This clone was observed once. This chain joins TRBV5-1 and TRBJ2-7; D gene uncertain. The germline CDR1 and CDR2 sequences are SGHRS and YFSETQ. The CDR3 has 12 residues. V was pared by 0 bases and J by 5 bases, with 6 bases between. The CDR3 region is CASSLGQDEQYF. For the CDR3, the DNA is TGCGCCAGCAGCTTGGGGCAAGACGAGCAGTACTTC.

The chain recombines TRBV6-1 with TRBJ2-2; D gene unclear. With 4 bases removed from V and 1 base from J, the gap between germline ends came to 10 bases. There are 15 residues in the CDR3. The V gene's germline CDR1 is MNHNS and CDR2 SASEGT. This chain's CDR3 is CASSAPTQNTGELFF. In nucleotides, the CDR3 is TGTGCCAGCAGTGCACCCACACAGAACACCGGGGAGCTGTTTTTT.

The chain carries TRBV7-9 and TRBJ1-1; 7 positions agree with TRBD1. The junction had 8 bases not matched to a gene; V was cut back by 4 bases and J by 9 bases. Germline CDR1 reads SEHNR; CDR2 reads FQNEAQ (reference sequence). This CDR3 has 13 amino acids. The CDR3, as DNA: TGTGCCAGCAGCTCTCGACAGGGTGTGAAAGCTTTCTTT. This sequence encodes CASSSRQGVKAFF. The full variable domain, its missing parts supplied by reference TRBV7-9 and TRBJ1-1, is DTGVSQNPRHKITKRGQNVTFRCDPISEHNRLYWYRQTLGQGPEFLTYFQNEAQLEKSRLLSDRFSAERPKGSFSTLEIQRTEQGDSAMYLCASSSRQGVKAFFGQGTRLTVV.